Each of the 18 T cell receptor beta chains below was sequenced from the same sample in a study of blood T cell repertoires in COVID-19. The protocol was immunoSEQ multiplex PCR, while the TCRdb copy is restricted to in-frame clones and leaves out a portion. The sample shows a few hundred thousand clones, roughly 85% of them seen only once. Sequencing was done on a sample of peripheral blood. The receptors come from a woman between 18 and 29 years old with acute or convalescent COVID-19.

This clone appeared once. The chain uses TRBV5-8 and TRBJ2-5; D unclear. Between the trimmed V and J ends, which lost 4 bases and 4 bases, there was a span of 11 bases. The CDR3 length is 13 residues. Germline-derived CDR1 and CDR2 are SGHTS and YDEGEE. CDR3 residues: CASSQDARETQYF. The CDR3 DNA reads TGTGCCAGCAGCCAGGATGCTCGAGAGACCCAGTACTTC.

The chain couples TRBV2 to TRBJ2-7; 8 bases align to TRBD1. The V segment lost 8 bases and the J segment 7 bases; nucleotides outside the gene matches: 13. The CDR3 is made up of 14 amino acids. Germline V CDR1 and CDR2: SNHLY, FYNNEI. DNA of the CDR3: TGTGCCAGCGGGGGAGACAGGGGCTCGGGGGAGCAGTACTTC. Translating it yields CASGGDRGSGEQYF.

The sample holds one count of this clone. The chain employs TRBV5-5 and TRBJ1-1; D is unclear. Germline V gene lookup returns CDR1 SGHKS and CDR2 YYEKEE (reference sequence). The CDR3 is 15 residues long. The V end lost 4 bases, the J end lost 7 bases, and 20 bases lay between the germline ends. The CDR3 DNA follows: TGTGCCAGCAGCGTTGGACTGGAAGAGATTCTTGAAGCTTTCTTT. Protein sequence: CASSVGLEEILEAFF. The full variable domain, in which reference TRBV5-5 and TRBJ1-1 provide the parts outside the CDR3, is DAGVTQSPTHLIKTRGQQVTLRCSPISGHKSVSWYQQVLGQGPQFIFQYYEKEERGRGNFPDRFSARQFPNYSSELNVNALLLGDSALYLCASSVGLEEILEAFFGQGTRLTVV.

The chain uses TRBV3-1 (or the pseudogene TRBV3-2) and TRBJ1-3; possible D gene TRBD1, 5 bases. The germline V gene has CDR1 LGHDT and CDR2 YNNKEL (reference sequence). Between the trimmed V and J ends, which lost 7 bases and 5 bases, there was a span of 12 bases. The CDR3 has 13 amino acids. CDR3 in amino acids: CASTGGVRNTIYF. As DNA, the CDR3 is TGTGCCAGCACCGGGGGGGTGCGAAACACCATATATTTT.

CDR3 sequence reads: CASGPGLQYEQYF. CDR3 in DNA: TGTGCCAGCGGACCGGGACTCCAATACGAGCAGTACTTC. The J gene is TRBJ2-7, the V gene TRBV9; D perhaps matches TRBD2 (6 bases). CDR1 is SGDLS, CDR2 YYNGEE, per germline. The CDR3 totals 13 residues. Trimming cost V 7 bases and J 4 bases, with 15 bases left between them.

The sample holds one count of this clone. This chain uses TRBV12-3 or TRBV12-4 with TRBJ1-1; no reliable D call. The CDR3 length is 13 residues. V was clipped by 1 base and J by 1 base, with 4 bases between them. The CDR3 nucleotides are TGTGCCAGCAGTTTAGTCGGGAACACTGAAGCTTTCTTT. Translating gives CASSLVGNTEAFF.

CDR3 loop: CSVEGYQTGNTIYF. CDR3 nucleotides: TGCAGCGTTGAAGGATACCAAACAGGAAACACCATATATTTT. This rearrangement joins TRBV29-1 to TRBJ1-3; D not resolved. This CDR3 is built from 14 residues. CDR1 is SQVTM, CDR2 ANQGSEA, per germline. V gave up 1 base and J gave up 4 bases, with 11 bases separating them.

The chain is built from TRBV7-2 and TRBJ2-1, with D maybe TRBD2 (6 bases). The CDR3 runs 13 residues. V lost 2 bases, J lost 15 bases, and 17 bases lay in between. The germline gives CDR1 SGHTA, CDR2 FQGNSA. The CDR3 here is CASSLYGPDYPFF. Here the CDR3 DNA reads TGTGCCAGCAGCTTATATGGACCGGACTACCCGTTCTTC. The entire variable domain, with the rest obtained from reference TRBV7-2 and TRBJ2-1, is as follows: GAGVSQSPSNKVTEKGKDVELRCDPISGHTALYWYRQSLGQGLEFLIYFQGNSAPDKSGLPSDRFSAERTGGSVSTLTIQRTQQEDSAVYLCASSLYGPDYPFFGPGTRLTVL.

This clone was counted a few times. The V and J genes are TRBV6-1 and TRBJ2-7; 7 positions agree with TRBD2. Germline values: CDR1 MNHNS, CDR2 SASEGT. V shed 3 bases and J 0 bases; nucleotides not matched to a gene: 5. CDR3 length: 15 residues. CDR3 in amino acids: CASSEGGFISYEQYF. The CDR3 coding sequence is TGTGCCAGCAGTGAGGGAGGGTTCATCTCCTACGAGCAGTACTTC.

The chain uses TRBV11-2 and TRBJ1-1; TRBD1 is a possible D gene (6 bases). Germline loops: CDR1 SGHAT, CDR2 FQNNGV. The CDR3 loop spans 17 amino acids. V was trimmed by 0 bases and J by 2 bases, leaving 16 bases between them. The CDR3 loop reads CASSLDTGRLFNTEAFF. As DNA, the CDR3 is TGTGCCAGCAGCTTAGATACAGGGAGACTTTTTAACACTGAAGCTTTCTTT. The full variable domain, rest sourced from reference TRBV11-2 and TRBJ1-1, is EAGVAQSPRYKIIEKRQSVAFWCNPISGHATLYWYQQILGQGPKLLIQFQNNGVVDDSQLPKDRFSAERLKGVDSTLKIQPAKLEDSAVYLCASSLDTGRLFNTEAFFGQGTRLTVV.

This chain joins TRBV15 and TRBJ1-5; tentatively, D is TRBD1 (6 bases). This CDR3 region has 14 residues. Trimming cost V 6 bases and J 6 bases, with 15 bases left between them. Per germline, CDR1 LNHNV and CDR2 YYDKDF (reference sequence). In DNA, the CDR3 is TGTGCCACCAGTGTAAGGGGGTTAGGTCAGCCCCAGCATTTT. Protein: CATSVRGLGQPQHF.

The gene calls are TRBV2 and TRBJ2-7, with D perhaps TRBD1 (6 bases). V lost 7 bases and J lost 4, with 11 bases in between. The CDR3 is 12 amino acids. CDR1 and CDR2 from the germline V gene are SNHLY and FYNNEI. CDR3 DNA sequence: TGTGCCAGCACCCAAGGGACATACGAGCAGTACTTC. Translated, it gives CASTQGTYEQYF.

The rearrangement links TRBV5-1 to TRBJ2-2, with D perhaps matching TRBD1 (6 bases). Trimming took off 4 bases at V and 1 base at J, with 11 bases between the two ends. The CDR3 is 15 residues long. Germline lookup yields CDR1 SGHRS and CDR2 YFSETQ. The CDR3 region has the DNA TGCGCCAGCAGCCCTGGCAGGGGGAACACCGGGGAGCTGTTTTTT. It is translated as CASSPGRGNTGELFF.

This clone was picked up a small number of times. The chain links TRBV30 to TRBJ1-4; D is uncertain. Germline CDR1 GTSNPN, CDR2 SVGIG (reference sequence). V lost 3 bases and J lost 6, with 8 bases in between. The CDR3 loop spans 12 amino acids. CDR3: CAWSAEDEKLFF. The CDR3 coding sequence is TGTGCCTGGAGCGCCGAGGATGAAAAACTGTTTTTT.

This clone was detected a few times. The chain combines TRBV6-4 with TRBJ1-6; tentatively, D is TRBD1 (5 bases). The V end lost 1 base, the J end lost 7 bases, and 8 bases lay between the germline ends. The germline gives CDR1 MRHNA, CDR2 SNTAGT. The CDR3 has 14 amino acids. The chain's CDR3 is CASSDFAGNSPLHF. The CDR3 DNA reads as TGTGCCAGCAGTGACTTTGCAGGGAATTCACCCCTCCACTTT.

The V and J genes are TRBV24-1 and TRBJ2-3, with TRBD2 as a possible D gene (5 bases). V dropped 9 bases and J dropped 1 base, with 7 bases sitting between them. CDR3 length: 12 residues. Germline V lookup: CDR1 KGHDR, CDR2 SFDVKD. The CDR3 DNA reads as TGTGCCACCTCCGGGGGCACAGATACGCAGTATTTT. It specifies CATSGGTDTQYF.

The chain carries TRBV19 and TRBJ1-1, with 7 bases aligning to TRBD1. Germline values: CDR1 LNHDA, CDR2 SQIVND (reference sequence). The CDR3 consists of 14 residues. Germline trimming cut 1 base from V and 4 bases from J; bases unmatched to any gene: 3. The CDR3 sequence is CASSIAPGGTEAFF. DNA of the CDR3: TGTGCCAGTAGTATAGCTCCAGGGGGCACTGAAGCTTTCTTT.

As DNA, the CDR3 is TGTGCCAGCAGTCCCACCGTGGGGGGTTCCAGTAGTTCACCCCTCCACTTT. Its translation is CASSPTVGGSSSSPLHF. V and J are TRBV7-9 and TRBJ1-6, with D possibly matching TRBD1 (5 bases). With 6 bases removed from V and 9 bases from J, the gap between germline ends came to 24 bases. The CDR3 is 17 residues long. Germline loops: CDR1 SEHNR, CDR2 FQNEAQ (reference sequence).